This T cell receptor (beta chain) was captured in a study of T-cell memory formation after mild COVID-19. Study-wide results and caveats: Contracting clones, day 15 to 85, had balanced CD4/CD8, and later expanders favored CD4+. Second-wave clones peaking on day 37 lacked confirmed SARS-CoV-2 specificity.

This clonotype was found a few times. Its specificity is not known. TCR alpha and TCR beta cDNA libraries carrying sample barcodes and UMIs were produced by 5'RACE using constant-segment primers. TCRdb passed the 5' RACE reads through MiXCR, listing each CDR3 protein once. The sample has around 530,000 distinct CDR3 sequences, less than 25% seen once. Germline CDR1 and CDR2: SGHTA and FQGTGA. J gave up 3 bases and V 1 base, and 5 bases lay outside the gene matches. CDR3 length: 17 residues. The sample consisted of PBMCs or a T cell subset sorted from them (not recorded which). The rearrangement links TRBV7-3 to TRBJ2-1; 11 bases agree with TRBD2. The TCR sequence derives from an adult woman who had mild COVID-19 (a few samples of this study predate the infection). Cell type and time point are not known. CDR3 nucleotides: TGTGCCAGCAGCTTAAACCCCGGGACTAGCGGCTACAATGAGCAGTTCTTC. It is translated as CASSLNPGTSGYNEQFF.